Listed here are 10 T cell receptor beta chains from one sample, sequenced in a study of cytomegalovirus exposure and HLA in healthy donors. The PCR had 60 Vbeta and 13 Jbeta primers. Generated by immunoSEQ multiplex PCR, the TCRdb table keeps only in-frame clones and is missing some. This specimen shows roughly 51,000 clones; the ten leading clones hold more than 5.5%. What was sequenced was PBMCs. The receptors stem from a male donor in good health and CMV-seropositive.

This rearrangement joins TRBV10-3 to TRBJ2-7; 8 bases are a match to TRBD1. CDR1 is ENHRY and CDR2 is SYGVKD in the germline V gene. The ends lost 4 bases at V and 2 bases at J; junction bases unmatched: 4. The CDR3 has 14 amino acids. CDR3 protein: CAISGDRSTYEQYF. The CDR3 DNA follows: TGTGCCATCAGTGGGGACAGGTCCACCTACGAGCAGTACTTC.

V usage is TRBV7-6 and J usage is TRBJ1-2, with D perhaps TRBD1 (6 bases). Trimming took 11 bases from V and 5 from J, leaving 15 bases between them. CDR3 length equals 12 residues. The V gene's germline CDR1 is SGHVS and CDR2 FNYEAQ. The CDR3 reads CAGQRYRYGYTF. As DNA, the CDR3 is TGTGCCGGACAGCGGTATCGATATGGCTACACCTTC.

V usage is TRBV7-6 and J usage is TRBJ2-7; maybe TRBD2 (6 bases). This CDR3 is 13 amino acids long. Germline CDR1 SGHVS, CDR2 FNYEAQ. V was cut by 1 base and J by 5 bases, with 9 bases left in between. CDR3 in amino acids: CASSLGLVDEQYF. The CDR3 nucleotides are TGTGCCAGCAGCTTAGGACTAGTGGACGAGCAGTACTTC.

The gene calls are TRBV5-1 and TRBJ2-3; tentative D call: TRBD2 (6 bases). Per the germline V gene, CDR1 is SGHRS and CDR2 is YFSETQ. The CDR3 is 18 amino acids. Trimming stripped 0 bases from V and 5 bases from J, with 22 bases between. As DNA, the CDR3 is TGCGCCAGCAGCTTGGGCTACGAACTAGCAGCAGGAGTAGATACGCAGTATTTT. This gives the protein CASSLGYELAAGVDTQYF.

This sequence joins TRBV2 and TRBJ2-7; D gene unclear. The V gene lost 7 bases and the J gene lost 0 bases, with 7 bases spanning the gap. The CDR3 length is 12 residues. Germline CDR1 and CDR2: SNHLY and FYNNEI. The CDR3 spells CASIGYSYEQYF. The CDR3 DNA is TGTGCCAGCATCGGGTACTCCTACGAGCAGTACTTC.

The V call is TRBV7-3, the J call TRBJ2-5, with D possibly being TRBD2 (6 bases). The CDR3 sequence is 15 residues long. The germline V and J ends were trimmed by 5 bases and 5 bases, with 18 bases remaining between them. CDR1 SGHTA and CDR2 FQGTGA come from the germline V gene. This CDR3 reads CASSPTGLRGETQYF. CDR3 nucleotides: TGTGCCAGCAGCCCAACCGGGCTCCGGGGGGAGACCCAGTACTTC.

This sequence joins TRBV7-9 and TRBJ2-7, with TRBD1 as a possible D gene (7 bases). The CDR3 has 14 amino acids. Between the trimmed V and J ends, which lost 5 bases and 3 bases, there was a span of 14 bases. The germline V gene encodes CDR1 SEHNR and CDR2 FQNEAQ (reference sequence). Here the CDR3 DNA reads TGTGCCAGCAGCGCCGGCGGGGACAGCTACGAGCAGTACTTC. This encodes CASSAGGDSYEQYF.

The rearrangement uses TRBV29-1 and TRBJ1-1; TRBD1 matches at 10 bases. The CDR3 is 13 residues long. CDR1 is SQVTM and CDR2 is ANQGSEA in the germline V gene. V lost 7 bases, J lost 5 bases, and 7 bases stayed unmatched. CDR3 nucleotides: TGCAGCGGTGGGGACAGGGGATGGACTGAAGCTTTCTTT. Translation gives CSGGDRGWTEAFF.

V usage is TRBV5-5 and J usage is TRBJ2-7, with TRBD1 matching over 7 bases. The CDR3 consists of 14 residues. Germline V gene sequence: CDR1 SGHKS, CDR2 YYEKEE (reference sequence). Unmatched junction bases numbered 4, after V lost 1 base and J lost 3 bases. The CDR3 DNA reads as TGTGCCAGCAGCTTGCGGGACAGATTCTACGAGCAGTACTTC. The encoded protein is CASSLRDRFYEQYF.

The chain is built from TRBV11-2 and TRBJ2-5, with D maybe TRBD1 (5 bases). The CDR3 runs 14 residues. Trimming took 5 bases from V and 3 from J, leaving 13 bases between them. Germline-derived CDR1 and CDR2 are SGHAT and FQNNGV. The CDR3 coding sequence is TGTGCCAGCAGCCCAACAGGAAGGGAAGAGACCCAGTACTTC. Amino acids: CASSPTGREETQYF.